The 5 T cell receptor beta chains given below trace back to one sample, sequenced in a study of shared clonotypes between healthy human individuals. Clones were read by immunoSEQ multiplex PCR, and TCRdb kept only the in-frame ones, dropping some. The table shows 1 million to 1.3 million clones, with approximately 78% occurring only once. Sequencing was carried out using memory CD4+ T cells from PBMCs. As to subset: CD45RA-negative fraction. These receptors were obtained from a man in his late teens or twenties in good health. Some clones in this sample may be carry-over from other donors' samples.

The chain has TRBV28 and TRBJ2-6; TRBD1 matches 10 bases. The CDR3 runs 18 residues. Germline trimming cut 5 bases from V and 4 bases from J; bases unmatched to any gene: 11. Germline CDR1 MDHEN, CDR2 SYDVKM. The CDR3 sequence is CASSRVGTGVSGANVLTF. As DNA, the CDR3 is TGTGCCAGCAGTCGGGTGGGGACAGGGGTAAGCGGGGCCAACGTCCTGACTTTC.

The genes are TRBV7-8 and TRBJ2-5; no clear D gene. This CDR3 spans 14 amino acids. V lost 1 base to trimming and J lost 5 bases, with 11 bases between them. Germline V CDR1 and CDR2: SGHVS, FQNEAQ. This CDR3 reads CASSLGVSEETQYF. CDR3 nucleotides: TGTGCCAGCAGCTTAGGAGTAAGCGAGGAGACCCAGTACTTC. The full variable domain, completed using reference TRBV7-8 and TRBJ2-5, is GAGVSQSPRYKVAKRGQDVALRCDPISGHVSLFWYQQALGQGPEFLTYFQNEAQLDKSGLPSDRFFAERPEGSVSTLKIQRTQQEDSAVYLCASSLGVSEETQYFGPGTRLLVL.

The rearrangement links TRBV9 to TRBJ2-7, with unresolved D. The V gene's germline CDR1 is SGDLS and CDR2 YYNGEE. This CDR3 has 18 amino acids. Trimming took off 0 bases at V and 4 bases at J, with 23 bases between the two ends. CDR3 sequence reads: CASSVVQVVENFGYEQYF. CDR3 nucleotides: TGTGCCAGCAGCGTAGTCCAGGTTGTAGAAAATTTCGGGTACGAGCAGTACTTC.

This sequence joins TRBV2 and TRBJ2-1, with 14 bases lining up with TRBD2. Trimming cost V 6 bases and J 8 bases; bases outside gene matches: 6. The CDR3 covers 15 residues. Germline V gene data show CDR1 as SNHLY and CDR2 as FYNNEI. CDR3 coding DNA: TGTGCCAGCAGACCCGGACTAGCGGGAGGCGATGAGCAGTTCTTC. This sequence encodes CASRPGLAGGDEQFF.

The gene calls are TRBV28 and TRBJ2-7; D not certain. Germline CDR1 is MDHEN and CDR2 is SYDVKM. V gave up 1 base and J gave up 12 bases, with 16 bases separating them. There are 13 residues in the CDR3. The CDR3 DNA follows: TGTGCCAGCAGTTTATCTGGAGTTGGCGCTCTGTACTTC. The encoded protein is CASSLSGVGALYF.